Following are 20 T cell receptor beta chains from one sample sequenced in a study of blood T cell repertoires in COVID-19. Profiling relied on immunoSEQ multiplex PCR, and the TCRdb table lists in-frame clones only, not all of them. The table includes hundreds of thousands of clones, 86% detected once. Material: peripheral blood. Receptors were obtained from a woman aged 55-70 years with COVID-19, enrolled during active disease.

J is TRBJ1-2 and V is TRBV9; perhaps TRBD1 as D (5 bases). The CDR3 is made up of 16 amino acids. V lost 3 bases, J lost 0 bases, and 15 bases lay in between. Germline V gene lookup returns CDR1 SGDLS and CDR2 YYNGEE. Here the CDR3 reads CASSASGAESNYGYTF. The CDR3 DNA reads TGTGCCAGCAGCGCGAGCGGGGCAGAATCTAACTATGGCTACACCTTC.

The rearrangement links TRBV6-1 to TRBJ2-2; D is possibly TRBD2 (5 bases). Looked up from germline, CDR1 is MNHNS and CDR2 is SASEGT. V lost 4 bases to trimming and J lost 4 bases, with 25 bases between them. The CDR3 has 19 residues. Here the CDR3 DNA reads TGTGCCAGCAGTGGGCCACTCACGGCGGGCAGAACCCTCACCGGGGAGCTGTTTTTT. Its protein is CASSGPLTAGRTLTGELFF.

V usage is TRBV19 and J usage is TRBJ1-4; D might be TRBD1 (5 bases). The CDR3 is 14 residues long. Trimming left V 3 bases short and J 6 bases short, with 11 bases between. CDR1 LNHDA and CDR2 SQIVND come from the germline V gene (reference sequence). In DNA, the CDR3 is TGTGCCAGTAGTATGCCTGCCAGGGATGAAAAACTGTTTTTT. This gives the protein CASSMPARDEKLFF.

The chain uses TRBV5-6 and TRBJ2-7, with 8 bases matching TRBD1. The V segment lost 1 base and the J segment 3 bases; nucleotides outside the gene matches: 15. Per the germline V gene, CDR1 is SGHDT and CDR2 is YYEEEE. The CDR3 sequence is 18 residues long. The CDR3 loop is CASSLFGRDRGANYEQYF. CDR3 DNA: TGTGCCAGCAGCTTGTTTGGCCGAGACAGGGGAGCTAACTACGAGCAGTACTTC.

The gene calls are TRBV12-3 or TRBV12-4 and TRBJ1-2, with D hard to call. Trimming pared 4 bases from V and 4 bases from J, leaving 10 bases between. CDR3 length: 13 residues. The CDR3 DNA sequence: TGTGCCAGCAGTTCAGTGGAGGTCTATGGCTACACCTTC. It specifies CASSSVEVYGYTF.

The CDR3 here is CASSRSNSYEQYF. The CDR3 bases are TGTGCCAGCTCACGATCTAACTCCTACGAGCAGTACTTC. The rearrangement links TRBV18 to TRBJ2-7; D unresolved. Trimming stripped 4 bases from V and 0 bases from J, with 7 bases between. Looked up from germline, CDR1 is KGHSH and CDR2 is LQKENI. CDR3 length equals 13 residues. The variable domain in full, completed from reference TRBV18 and TRBJ2-7, reads NAGVMQNPRHLVRRRGQEARLRCSPMKGHSHVYWYRQLPEEGLKFMVYLQKENIIDESGMPKERFSAEFPKEGPSILRIQQVVRGDSAAYFCASSRSNSYEQYFGPGTRLTVT.

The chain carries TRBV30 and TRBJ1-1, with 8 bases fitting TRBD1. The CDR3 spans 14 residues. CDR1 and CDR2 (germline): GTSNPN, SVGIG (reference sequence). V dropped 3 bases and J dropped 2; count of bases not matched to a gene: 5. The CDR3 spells CAWRYRGDNTEAFF. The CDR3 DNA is TGTGCCTGGAGATACAGGGGGGATAACACTGAAGCTTTCTTT. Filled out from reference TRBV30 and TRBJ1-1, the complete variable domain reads SQTIHQWPATLVQPVGSPLSLECTVEGTSNPNLYWYRQAAGRGLQLLFYSVGIGQISSEVPQNLSASRPQDRQFILSSKKLLLSDSGFYLCAWRYRGDNTEAFFGQGTRLTVV.

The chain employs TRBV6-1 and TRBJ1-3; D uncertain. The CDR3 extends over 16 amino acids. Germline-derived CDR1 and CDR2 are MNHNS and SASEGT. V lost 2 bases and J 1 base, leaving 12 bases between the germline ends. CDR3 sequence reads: CASSEKEPASGNTIYF. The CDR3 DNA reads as TGTGCCAGCAGTGAAAAGGAGCCCGCTTCTGGAAACACCATATATTTT.

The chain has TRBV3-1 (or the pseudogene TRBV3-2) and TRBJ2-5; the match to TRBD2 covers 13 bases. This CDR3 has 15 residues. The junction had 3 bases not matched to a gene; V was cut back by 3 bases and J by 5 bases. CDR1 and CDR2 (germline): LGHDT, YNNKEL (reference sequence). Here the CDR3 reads CASSQTSGGLETQYF. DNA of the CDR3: TGTGCCAGCAGCCAGACTAGCGGGGGGCTGGAGACCCAGTACTTC.

The CDR3 sequence is CASTINGLSNQPQHF. CDR3 DNA sequence: TGTGCCAGCACCATAAATGGGCTTAGCAATCAGCCCCAGCATTTT. This chain connects TRBV6-6 to TRBJ1-5; D unresolved. The CDR3 sequence is 15 residues long. Germline CDR1 reads MNHNY; CDR2 reads SVGAGI (reference sequence). V lost 7 bases to trimming and J lost 0 bases, with 13 bases between them.

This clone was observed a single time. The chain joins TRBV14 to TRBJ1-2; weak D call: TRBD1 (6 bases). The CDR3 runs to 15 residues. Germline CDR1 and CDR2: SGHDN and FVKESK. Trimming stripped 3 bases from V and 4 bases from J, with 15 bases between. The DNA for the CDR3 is TGTGCCAGCAGCCACGCCCCGACAGGACCCTATGGCTACACCTTC. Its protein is CASSHAPTGPYGYTF.

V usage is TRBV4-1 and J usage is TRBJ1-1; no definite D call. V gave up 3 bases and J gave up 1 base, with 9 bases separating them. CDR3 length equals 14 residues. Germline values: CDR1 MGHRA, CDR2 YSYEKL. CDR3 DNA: TGCGCCAGCAGCCATTCCAGGTCGAACACTGAAGCTTTCTTT. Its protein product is CASSHSRSNTEAFF.

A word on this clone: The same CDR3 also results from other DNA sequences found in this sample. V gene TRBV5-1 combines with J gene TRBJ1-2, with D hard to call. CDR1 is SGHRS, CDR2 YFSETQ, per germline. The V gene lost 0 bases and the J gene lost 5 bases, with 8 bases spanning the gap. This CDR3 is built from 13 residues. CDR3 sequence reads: CASSLDSNYGYTF. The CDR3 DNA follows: TGCGCCAGCAGCTTGGATAGTAATTATGGCTACACCTTC.

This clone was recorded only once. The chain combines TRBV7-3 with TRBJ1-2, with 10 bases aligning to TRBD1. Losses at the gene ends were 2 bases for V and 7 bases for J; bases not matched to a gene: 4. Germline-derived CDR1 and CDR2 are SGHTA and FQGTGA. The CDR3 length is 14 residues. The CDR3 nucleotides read TGTGCCAGCAGCTTAGACAGGGGGCAAGGTGGCTACACCTTC. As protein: CASSLDRGQGGYTF.

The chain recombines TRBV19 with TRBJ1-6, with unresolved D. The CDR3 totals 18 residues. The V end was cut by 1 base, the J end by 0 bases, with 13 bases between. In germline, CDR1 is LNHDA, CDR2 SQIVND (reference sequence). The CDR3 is CASSIVGQSSSYNSPLHF. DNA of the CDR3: TGTGCCAGTAGTATAGTTGGGCAGTCGAGCTCCTATAATTCACCCCTCCACTTT.

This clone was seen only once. The CDR3 nucleotides are TGCGCCAGCAGCCAAGATCTGGGACAGGGACCGTTCAATGAGCAGTTCTTC. Amino acid sequence: CASSQDLGQGPFNEQFF. This rearrangement joins TRBV4-1 to TRBJ2-1; TRBD1 agrees at 9 bases. The CDR3 has 17 residues. Germline V CDR1 and CDR2: MGHRA, YSYEKL. With 0 bases clipped from V and 6 bases from J, the junction kept 9 bases outside the gene matches.

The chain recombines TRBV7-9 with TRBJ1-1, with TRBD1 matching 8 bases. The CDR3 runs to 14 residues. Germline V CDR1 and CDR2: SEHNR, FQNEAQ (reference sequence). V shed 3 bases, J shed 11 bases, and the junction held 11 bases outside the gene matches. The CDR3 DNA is TGTGCCAGCAGCTTTAACAGGGGGGAGATAGAGGCTTTCTTT. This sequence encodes CASSFNRGEIEAFF.

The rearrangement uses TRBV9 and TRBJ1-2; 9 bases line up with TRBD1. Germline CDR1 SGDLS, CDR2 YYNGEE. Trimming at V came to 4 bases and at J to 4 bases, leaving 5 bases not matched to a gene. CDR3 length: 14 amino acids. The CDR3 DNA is TGTGCCAGCAGCCAGGGACAGGGTGTCTATGGCTACACCTTC. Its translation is CASSQGQGVYGYTF.

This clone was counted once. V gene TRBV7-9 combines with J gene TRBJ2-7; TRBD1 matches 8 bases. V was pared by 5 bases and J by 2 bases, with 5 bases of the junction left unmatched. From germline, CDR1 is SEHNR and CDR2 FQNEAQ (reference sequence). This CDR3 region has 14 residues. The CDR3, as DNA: TGTGCCAGCAGCAAGGACAGGGTACCCTACGAGCAGTACTTC. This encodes CASSKDRVPYEQYF.

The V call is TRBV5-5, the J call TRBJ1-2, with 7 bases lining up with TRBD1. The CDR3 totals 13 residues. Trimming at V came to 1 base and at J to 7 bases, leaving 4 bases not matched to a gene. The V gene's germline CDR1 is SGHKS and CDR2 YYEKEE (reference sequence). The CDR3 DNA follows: TGTGCCAGCAGCTTGAGTACAGGGGTTGGCTACACCTTC. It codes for CASSLSTGVGYTF.